One T cell receptor (beta chain) is described in this entry. Germline CDR1 reads SGHDN; CDR2 reads FVKESK. The CDR3 extends over 12 amino acids. Data came from immunoSEQ multiplex PCR; TCRdb stores just in-frame clones and leaves some out. The profile shows around 250,000 clones, 82% of them singletons. These data come from a study of blood T cell repertoires in COVID-19. For the study at large: The United States, Italy and Spain provided the acute and convalescent COVID-19 samples. In each case, the material was cDNA or gDNA derived from T cells, B-cell-depleted T cells, or PBMCs.

The clonotype originates from a woman in her late teens or twenties with acute or convalescent COVID-19. The sequenced sample was peripheral blood. V usage is TRBV14 and J usage is TRBJ2-7, with 10 bases identical to TRBD2. CDR3 bases: TGTGCGAGCGGGAGGGACTCCTACGAGCAGTACTTC. Its protein is CASGRDSYEQYF.